The next 22 T cell receptor beta chains were all read from a single sample in a study of OX40 agonist ivuxolimab in advanced cancers. The method was immunoSEQ multiplex PCR; TCRdb's version includes in-frame clones alone and lacks a portion of them. Counted here are about 72,000 clones, 80% to 85% occurring once; the ten biggest clones make up roughly 2.3%. The starting material was CD4+ or CD8+ T cells sorted from blood, obtained in a trial of the OX40 agonist ivuxolimab. The receptor source for this set is an adult with an advanced solid tumor such as melanoma, head and neck, liver or kidney cancer.

V is TRBV5-1 and J is TRBJ2-3; 10 bases agree with TRBD2. Looked up from germline, CDR1 is SGHRS and CDR2 is YFSETQ. After removal of 4 bases from V and 8 bases from J, the junction contained 13 bases not matched to a gene. The CDR3 contains 16 residues. The CDR3 bases are TGCGCCAGCAGCATACAAGCGGGAGGGCATGCAGGTACGCAGTATTTT. Its translation: CASSIQAGGHAGTQYF.

The chain combines TRBV9 with TRBJ1-4, with a possible D match to TRBD1 (5 bases). With 1 base removed from V and 0 bases from J, the gap between germline ends came to 10 bases. The CDR3 consists of 16 residues. CDR1 and CDR2 from the germline V gene are SGDLS and YYNGEE. In DNA form, the CDR3 reads TGTGCCAGCAGCGTATTAGGGGAGGCAACTAATGAAAAACTGTTTTTT. Encoded protein: CASSVLGEATNEKLFF.

CDR3: CASSQDRGRGSNEKLFF. CDR3 DNA: TGCGCCAGCAGCCAAGATAGGGGGCGCGGGTCTAATGAAAAACTGTTTTTT. The rearrangement links TRBV4-3 to TRBJ1-4; 7 positions agree with TRBD1. CDR3 length: 17 residues. In germline, CDR1 is LGHNA, CDR2 YSLEER. V was pared by 0 bases and J by 3 bases, with 7 bases of the junction left unmatched.

V gene TRBV28 combines with J gene TRBJ2-7; D may match TRBD1 or TRBD2 (5 bases each). V was shortened by 7 bases and J by 2 bases, with 9 bases between the two germline ends. This CDR3 spans 12 amino acids. CDR1 is MDHEN, CDR2 SYDVKM, per germline. CDR3 loop: CASTRDAYEQYF. The CDR3, as DNA: TGTGCCAGCACCCGGGACGCCTACGAGCAGTACTTC.

The chain carries TRBV5-1 and TRBJ2-6; D is undetermined. Between the trimmed V and J ends, which lost 4 bases and 0 bases, there was a span of 14 bases. The length of the CDR3 is 17 residues. In germline, CDR1 is SGHRS, CDR2 YFSETQ. CDR3 coding DNA: TGCGCCAGCAGCAGCTTGAGCTCCGGCTCTGGGGCCAACGTCCTGACTTTC. Encoded protein: CASSSLSSGSGANVLTF.

This clone was observed a few times. The chain recombines TRBV7-9 with TRBJ2-7; D unresolved. This CDR3 has 12 residues. V dropped 8 bases and J dropped 9 bases, with 17 bases sitting between them. The germline V gene encodes CDR1 SEHNR and CDR2 FQNEAQ (reference sequence). The CDR3 reads CASGPSAVRQYF. CDR3 sequence (DNA): TGTGCCAGCGGCCCATCGGCTGTGCGGCAGTACTTC.

The V gene is TRBV28, the J gene TRBJ2-5, with D possibly TRBD2 on 8 matching bases. CDR1 is MDHEN and CDR2 is SYDVKM in the germline V gene. Trimming cost V 6 bases and J 6 bases, with 35 bases left between them. The CDR3 extends over 20 amino acids. The CDR3 coding sequence is TGTGCCAGCAGATACGGGGACAGTATCCTTCGGCTAGCGGGTGGGCAGACCCAGTACTTC. Translated: CASRYGDSILRLAGGQTQYF.

This chain links TRBV19 with TRBJ1-5; D is possibly TRBD1 (6 bases). This CDR3 has 15 amino acids. Germline CDR1 reads LNHDA; CDR2 reads SQIVND (reference sequence). V lost 4 bases and J 5 bases, leaving 15 bases between the germline ends. CDR3 in amino acids: CASSNGQITYQPQHF. The DNA for the CDR3 is TGTGCCAGTAGTAACGGACAGATAACTTATCAGCCCCAGCATTTT.

This chain joins TRBV7-3 and TRBJ2-1; 13 bases align to TRBD2. The trim removed 5 bases at V and 10 bases at J, leaving 8 bases unmatched. This CDR3 spans 15 amino acids. CDR1 and CDR2 from the germline V gene are SGHTA and FQGTGA. CDR3 protein: CASSLGTSGTREQFF. DNA of the CDR3: TGTGCCAGCAGCCTTGGGACTAGCGGGACCAGGGAGCAGTTCTTC.

This chain connects TRBV4-1 to TRBJ2-7; TRBD2 aligns across 11 bases. The CDR3 runs 16 residues. Trimming at V came to 4 bases and at J to 0 bases, leaving 5 bases not matched to a gene. Germline V gives CDR1 MGHRA, CDR2 YSYEKL. The CDR3 bases are TGCGCCAGCAGCCGGGGACTAGCGGATAGCTCCTACGAGCAGTACTTC. Encoded protein: CASSRGLADSSYEQYF.

The chain joins TRBV4-2 to TRBJ2-7; 10 bases fit TRBD2. CDR3 size: 17 residues. Trimming took 0 bases from V and 4 from J; bases not matched to a gene: 9. The germline V gene has CDR1 LGHNA and CDR2 YNFKEQ. The CDR3 nucleotides are TGTGCCAGCAGCCAAGATCCAGCGGGAGGGATTGCGTACGAGCAGTACTTC. It is translated as CASSQDPAGGIAYEQYF.

The chain is built from TRBV9 and TRBJ2-3, with 8 bases identical to TRBD2. The V and J ends lost 0 bases and 0 bases, in that order; junction bases with no gene match: 9. Germline-derived CDR1 and CDR2 are SGDLS and YYNGEE. This CDR3 is built from 18 residues. Here the CDR3 reads CASSVDAASGPSTDTQYF. The DNA for the CDR3 is TGTGCCAGCAGCGTAGATGCGGCTAGCGGGCCTAGCACAGATACGCAGTATTTT.

The chain is built from TRBV28 and TRBJ2-3, with D perhaps TRBD1 (6 bases). The V gene's germline CDR1 is MDHEN and CDR2 SYDVKM. Deletions cut 5 bases from V and 0 bases from J, with 12 bases between. This CDR3 region has 15 residues. The CDR3 coding sequence is TGTGCCAGCAGTCTTACAGGGATGAGCACAGATACGCAGTATTTT. Translated: CASSLTGMSTDTQYF.

This CDR3 is CASTRHGAGGQETQYF. The CDR3 DNA reads as TGCGCCAGCACCCGTCACGGCGCGGGTGGACAAGAGACCCAGTACTTC. The chain is built from TRBV5-1 and TRBJ2-5; D possibly corresponds to TRBD2 (5 bases). V shed 6 bases and J shed 2 bases, with 20 bases lying between them. CDR1 SGHRS and CDR2 YFSETQ come from the germline V gene. This CDR3 contains 16 residues.

The gene calls are TRBV28 and TRBJ1-2; D is undetermined. With 5 bases removed from V and 5 bases from J, the gap between germline ends came to 9 bases. This CDR3 region has 12 residues. Germline lookup yields CDR1 MDHEN and CDR2 SYDVKM. CDR3 sequence (DNA): TGTGCCAGCAGTGTAGGGTCATATGGCTACACCTTC. Translating gives CASSVGSYGYTF.

The chain has TRBV19 and TRBJ2-5; D is undetermined. This CDR3 contains 13 residues. Trimming took 5 bases from V and 2 from J, leaving 9 bases between them. Looked up from germline, CDR1 is LNHDA and CDR2 is SQIVND (reference sequence). The CDR3: CASSLQVQETQYF. The CDR3 DNA reads as TGTGCCAGTAGTTTGCAGGTACAAGAGACCCAGTACTTC.

The CDR3 sequence: CASSPDRGSPYGYTF. CDR3 sequence (DNA): TGTGCCAGCTCACCGGATAGGGGGTCCCCCTATGGCTACACCTTC. The chain uses TRBV18 and TRBJ1-2; TRBD1 might be the D (6 bases). Germline CDR1 and CDR2: KGHSH and LQKENI. The germline V and J ends were trimmed by 3 bases and 4 bases, with 15 bases remaining between them. This CDR3 region has 15 residues.

This sequence joins TRBV6-4 and TRBJ2-1, with no clear D. Per the germline V gene, CDR1 is MRHNA and CDR2 is SNTAGT. The CDR3 extends over 17 amino acids. V was clipped by 2 bases and J by 7 bases, with 21 bases between them. This chain's CDR3 is CASSDTIQDPGGNEQFF. The CDR3 DNA reads TGTGCCAGCAGTGACACCATTCAGGACCCCGGTGGAAATGAGCAGTTCTTC.

The chain is built from TRBV11-2 and TRBJ2-7, with 7 bases identical to TRBD2. Unmatched junction bases numbered 3, after V lost 6 bases and J lost 4 bases. Germline CDR1 SGHAT, CDR2 FQNNGV. The CDR3 sequence is 12 residues long. CDR3 region: CASRRLAYEQYF. For the CDR3, the DNA is TGTGCCAGCAGAAGACTAGCATACGAGCAGTACTTC.

This sequence joins TRBV6-6 and TRBJ1-5; unclear D gene. V was clipped by 7 bases and J by 6 bases, with 10 bases between them. Germline CDR1 is MNHNY and CDR2 is SVGAGI (reference sequence). The CDR3 is made up of 12 amino acids. The CDR3 sequence is CASKKWGQPQHF. The CDR3 nucleotides read TGTGCCAGCAAGAAATGGGGTCAGCCCCAGCATTTT.

This clone was counted between two and nine times. This sequence joins TRBV13 and TRBJ2-1, with 9 bases matching TRBD2. The CDR3 loop spans 15 amino acids. Losses at the gene ends were 5 bases for V and 3 bases for J; bases not matched to a gene: 5. Germline V gene data show CDR1 as PRHDT and CDR2 as FYEKMQ (reference sequence). The CDR3 nucleotides are TGTGCCAGCAGCCTCGGGACTAGCAACTACAATGAGCAGTTCTTC. Translated: CASSLGTSNYNEQFF.

The chain combines TRBV28 with TRBJ2-1, with 15 nucleotides matching TRBD2. Per germline, CDR1 MDHEN and CDR2 SYDVKM. After removal of 6 bases from V and 3 bases from J, the junction contained 12 bases not matched to a gene. This CDR3 contains 19 residues. The CDR3 region is CASRGGLAGGNLGYNEQFF. The CDR3 DNA follows: TGTGCCAGCAGGGGCGGACTAGCGGGAGGGAATTTAGGCTACAATGAGCAGTTCTTC. Looking up the rest from reference TRBV28 and TRBJ2-1 gives the full variable domain: DVKVTQSSRYLVKRTGEKVFLECVQDMDHENMFWYRQDPGLGLRLIYFSYDVKMKEKGDIPEGYSVSREKKERFSLILESASTNQTSMYLCASRGGLAGGNLGYNEQFFGPGTRLTVL.